This TCR beta chain appears in the sequencing data of a study of naive and memory T cell subsets. Study conclusions and caveats: Possibly reflecting memory cells re-expressing CD45RA, a few larger clonotypes occurred in naive repertoires, especially CD8.

A few counts support this clonotype. Its target is unknown. Two oligonucleotides, mixed equimolar, formed the beta constant-region primer covering TRBC1 and TRBC2. The ligated cDNA underwent four PCR rounds using SP2 and nested alpha and beta constant-region primers. TCRdb ran MiXCR on the UMI-ligation and nested PCR reads and lists one entry per CDR3 protein. The sample carries 150,000 or so distinct CDR3 sequences, 22% recorded once. With V trimmed by 2 bases and J by 2 bases, 6 bases remained unmatched. CDR3 length: 16 amino acids. Input material: naive CD4+ T cells from blood. The chain couples TRBV12-3 or TRBV12-4 to TRBJ1-5, with 7 bases that match TRBD1. This sequence originates from a human donor in good health. This CDR3 is CASSLRGGIGNQPQHF. CDR3 DNA sequence: TGTGCCAGCAGTTTACGAGGGGGCATAGGCAATCAGCCCCAGCATTTT.